The 15 T cell receptor beta chains presented below share a single source sample, sequenced in a study of shared clonotypes between healthy human individuals. Profiled with immunoSEQ multiplex PCR; TCRdb holds only in-frame clones, not every one. Here the sample spans millions of clones, just over 90% being singletons. The sequenced sample consisted of naive CD4+ T cells from PBMCs. Subset of the sample: CD45RA+ positively selected. The receptor source for this set is a man younger than 30 in good health. Some clones in this sample may be carry-over from other donors' samples.

The V call is TRBV6-5, the J call TRBJ2-6, with D unresolved. Trimming removed 7 bases at V and 0 bases at J, with 10 bases between. The CDR3 contains 15 residues. The germline gives CDR1 MNHEY, CDR2 SVGAGI. CDR3 in DNA: TGTGCCAGCAAAGGAGAAAGCTCTGGGGCCAACGTCCTGACTTTC. It specifies CASKGESSGANVLTF.

A single count supports this clone. V gene TRBV7-9 combines with J gene TRBJ2-3; TRBD1 matches 7 bases. The junction had 4 bases not matched to a gene; V was cut back by 1 base and J by 0 bases. Germline V gene lookup returns CDR1 SEHNR and CDR2 FQNEAQ (reference sequence). The CDR3 covers 16 residues. CDR3 nucleotide sequence: TGTGCCAGCAGCTTAGAGACAGGGTCTAGCACAGATACGCAGTATTTT. Protein sequence: CASSLETGSSTDTQYF.

This clone was seen just once. The genes are TRBV7-8 and TRBJ2-5, with D hard to call. The CDR3 extends over 14 amino acids. Trimming removed 2 bases from V and 5 bases from J, with 12 bases in between. Germline assignment: CDR1 SGHVS and CDR2 FQNEAQ. The CDR3 sequence is CASSLYRVGETQYF. The CDR3 DNA reads as TGTGCCAGCAGCTTATATAGGGTTGGGGAGACCCAGTACTTC.

A few counts support this clone. The rearrangement joins TRBV4-1 to TRBJ1-5, with a possible D match to TRBD1 (5 bases). CDR3 length equals 14 residues. Germline V gene sequence: CDR1 MGHRA, CDR2 YSYEKL. V was cut by 4 bases and J by 4 bases, with 11 bases left in between. In DNA form, the CDR3 reads TGCGCCAGCAGCCCAGGACAACCAAATCAGCCCCAGCATTTT. Translating gives CASSPGQPNQPQHF.

V is TRBV6-1 and J is TRBJ1-2; the D is unclear. V was clipped by 1 base and J by 10 bases, with 10 bases between them. CDR1 MNHNS and CDR2 SASEGT come from the germline V gene. This CDR3 is 12 amino acids long. The CDR3 sequence is CASSEVVGAYTF. The CDR3 nucleotides read TGTGCCAGCAGTGAAGTAGTAGGCGCCTACACCTTC.

This sequence joins TRBV4-2 and TRBJ2-1, with TRBD2 matching over 11 bases. Germline lookup yields CDR1 LGHNA and CDR2 YNFKEQ. The CDR3 has 17 residues. J was trimmed by 6 bases and V by 0 bases; bases with no gene match: 7. The CDR3 region is CASSQDSLAGGVNEQFF. CDR3 bases: TGTGCCAGCAGCCAAGATAGCCTAGCGGGAGGTGTCAATGAGCAGTTCTTC.

This chain links TRBV6-1 with TRBJ2-5, with D perhaps given as TRBD1 or TRBD2 (6 bases each). The V and J ends lost 5 bases and 1 base respectively, with 14 bases between them. The CDR3 loop spans 15 amino acids. Germline values: CDR1 MNHNS, CDR2 SASEGT. The CDR3 loop reads CASSITGGRQETQYF. The CDR3 DNA sequence: TGTGCCAGCAGTATAACCGGGGGCCGCCAAGAGACCCAGTACTTC.

The chain joins TRBV6-1 to TRBJ1-2; D not resolved. Germline values: CDR1 MNHNS, CDR2 SASEGT. The CDR3 covers 14 residues. Trimming pared 1 base from V and 6 bases from J, leaving 12 bases between. This chain's CDR3 is CASSEGPGRDGYTF. The DNA for the CDR3 is TGTGCCAGCAGTGAAGGCCCGGGTCGCGATGGCTACACCTTC.

The CDR3 region is CASSPTGGEQFF. DNA of the CDR3: TGTGCCAGTAGTCCTACAGGGGGGGAGCAGTTCTTC. The chain combines TRBV19 with TRBJ2-1; 8 bases are shared with TRBD1. This CDR3 region has 12 residues. J gave up 10 bases and V 5 bases, and 4 bases lay outside the gene matches. Germline V CDR1 and CDR2: LNHDA, SQIVND (reference sequence).

A single count supports this clone. The V call is TRBV27, the J call TRBJ2-7; TRBD1 agrees at 10 bases. The CDR3 spans 15 residues. Looked up from germline, CDR1 is MNHEY and CDR2 is SMNVEV (reference sequence). The V segment lost 6 bases and the J segment 1 base; nucleotides outside the gene matches: 6. As DNA, the CDR3 is TGTGCCAGCAGAATCAGGACAGGGGGGTCCTACGAGCAGTACTTC. It translates to CASRIRTGGSYEQYF.

The chain is built from TRBV7-2 and TRBJ1-3; no definite D call. Germline CDR1 SGHTA, CDR2 FQGNSA. V lost 5 bases and J 7 bases, leaving 18 bases between the germline ends. The CDR3 length is 15 residues. The CDR3 DNA is TGTGCCAGCAGCCGCCCCACGGTAGAAGCGAACACCATATATTTT. Translation gives CASSRPTVEANTIYF. The entire variable domain, with the rest obtained from reference TRBV7-2 and TRBJ1-3, is as follows: GAGVSQSPSNKVTEKGKDVELRCDPISGHTALYWYRQSLGQGLEFLIYFQGNSAPDKSGLPSDRFSAERTGGSVSTLTIQRTQQEDSAVYLCASSRPTVEANTIYFGEGSWLTVV.

This chain connects TRBV6-6 to TRBJ2-7; TRBD2 might be the D (5 bases). The CDR3 loop spans 14 amino acids. CDR1 is MNHNY, CDR2 SVGAGI, per germline (reference sequence). Trimming shortened V by 6 bases and J by 2 bases, and 14 bases separated the two germline ends. CDR3 bases: TGTGCCAGCAGAGACACCGGGATTACCTACGAGCAGTACTTC. It is translated as CASRDTGITYEQYF.

The chain uses TRBV10-3 and TRBJ2-1; maybe TRBD2 (6 bases). Looked up from germline, CDR1 is ENHRY and CDR2 is SYGVKD. CDR3 length: 17 residues. V was trimmed by 10 bases and J by 4 bases, leaving 26 bases between them. CDR3 nucleotides: TGTGCCACCACTAAACGTAGCGGCACCGGGGAATACAATGAGCAGTTCTTC. Protein sequence: CATTKRSGTGEYNEQFF.

The chain employs TRBV7-3 and TRBJ2-1; 10 positions agree with TRBD2. Germline values: CDR1 SGHTA, CDR2 FQGTGA. The CDR3 sequence is 16 residues long. Losses at the gene ends were 6 bases for V and 4 bases for J; bases not matched to a gene: 9. The CDR3 sequence is CASSQTWTSGYNEQFF. The CDR3, as DNA: TGTGCCAGCAGTCAAACCTGGACTAGCGGTTACAATGAGCAGTTCTTC.

In nucleotides, the CDR3 is TGTGCCAGCAGCTTACAAGCACCCCGGGCAGGATACGAGCAGTACTTC. Its protein product is CASSLQAPRAGYEQYF. This rearrangement joins TRBV7-2 to TRBJ2-7; no definite D call. Germline CDR1 SGHTA, CDR2 FQGNSA. V was trimmed by 2 bases and J by 4 bases, leaving 18 bases between them. The CDR3 sequence is 16 residues long.